This T cell receptor beta chain is from a study of post-analysis software for immune sequencing data. Study summary: Included courses were relapsing-remitting and secondary progressive multiple sclerosis; progressive-relapsing multiple sclerosis was also included.

Points from the study as a whole: Under F measure analysis, samples from one preparation batch co-clustered strongly. The five TRBV segments detected at higher frequency in patients than in controls included TRBV5-6, TRBV5-1 and TRBV20-1. Compared against controls, patients with multiple sclerosis displayed significantly lower normalized Chao1 diversity.

Unique molecular identifiers tagged the TCR beta cDNA libraries. Yield was 450,000 to 650,000 cDNA molecules from roughly 0.93 to 9.6 million T cells. TCRdb re-analysed the PCR reads in MiXCR, keeping a single row per CDR3 protein. The table lists under 900,000 distinct CDR3 sequences, 53% of them singletons, with approximately 4.4% in the top ten. A note on this clonotype: The antigen remains unidentified.

The CDR3 runs to 16 residues. V trimming: 4 bases; J trimming: 0 bases; junction bases outside the gene matches: 6. Germline CDR1 is SGHVS and CDR2 is FQNEAQ. Sequenced sample: blood. The sequence came from a girl aged 5 to 17 with multiple sclerosis. The rearrangement uses TRBV7-8 and TRBJ2-3; 8 bases are a match to TRBD2. This CDR3 reads CASSYPQRGSTDTQYF. In DNA, the CDR3 is TGTGCCAGCAGCTATCCCCAGCGGGGGAGCACAGATACGCAGTATTTT.